This T cell receptor beta chain was sequenced during a study of control samples from healthy donors and cancer patients. Looked up from germline, CDR1 is LGHDT and CDR2 is YNNKEL (reference sequence). V was shortened by 4 bases and J by 8 bases, with 17 bases between the two germline ends. The CDR3 loop spans 14 amino acids. Sequenced by immunoSEQ multiplex PCR; TCRdb stores in-frame clones only, minus some. The table records about 80,000 clones, 85% to 90% of them present only once. The sample comprised blood. The receptor comes from a man aged 45-65 years in good health. This chain uses TRBV3-1 (or the pseudogene TRBV3-2) with TRBJ1-2, with no clear D. Here the CDR3 DNA reads TGTGCCAGCAGCCTCTATAGAGGGCCCGAGGGCTACACCTTC. Protein: CASSLYRGPEGYTF.